Here is one T cell receptor beta chain with its context. Antigen unknown. All the patients suffered relapse after autologous stem cell transplantation, and brentuximab vedotin exposure differed. Repertoires were generated with immunoSEQ multiplex PCR, while TCRdb's copy carries only in-frame clones and drops some. This repertoire shows 29,000 or so clones, 55% to 75% found once; its top ten account for around 15%. CDR1 SGHDN and CDR2 FVKESK come from the germline V gene. The CDR3 covers 14 residues. Trimming took 1 base from V and 11 from J, leaving 17 bases between them. This sample is part of a study of PD-1 blockade in classical Hodgkin lymphoma. Overall study context: Patients received nivolumab 3 mg/kg intravenously every 2 weeks. Broader study findings: At baseline, newly diagnosed patients reportedly showed less TCR diversity than healthy donors. Before treatment, complete responders showed about the same diversity as newly diagnosed patients. By cycle point C4D1, TCR diversity had risen significantly in CD4+ cells (but not CD8+ cells).

V gene TRBV14 combines with J gene TRBJ1-1; perhaps TRBD1 as D (5 bases). The receptor was isolated from a human donor with classical Hodgkin lymphoma. Here the sequenced sample was peripheral blood mononuclear cells (PBMCs), taken before the second cycle of nivolumab. The CDR3 coding sequence is TGTGCCAGCAGCCAAGGGGGCACAAGGGGTGATGCTTTCTTT. It translates to CASSQGGTRGDAFF.